The 22 T cell receptor beta chains in this list originate from one sample, sequenced in a study of blood T cell repertoires in COVID-19 (dated by TCRdb to between 2020 and 2021). The library was made by the immunoSEQ multiplex PCR assay. In its TCRdb copy, this immuneACCESS table keeps in-frame sequences only and misses some clones. Where compared with another copy, unresolved V genes explain less than half of these, and the others have no known cause. The sample table lists roughly 400,000 clones, about 90% of them with a count of one. Approximately 2.4% of the sample is held by the ten biggest clonotypes. Sequencing input: peripheral blood. These receptors were taken from an older woman with COVID-19, enrolled during active disease.

The chain uses TRBV2 and TRBJ2-5; 8 bases fit TRBD1. Germline V lookup: CDR1 SNHLY, CDR2 FYNNEI. The junction had 5 bases not matched to a gene; V was cut back by 3 bases and J by 5 bases. CDR3 size: 14 residues. In DNA, the CDR3 is TGTGCCAGCAGTGACCGGACAGGGCGCGAGACCCAGTACTTC. It encodes CASSDRTGRETQYF. Drawing the rest from reference TRBV2 and TRBJ2-5, the complete variable domain is EPEVTQTPSHQVTQMGQEVILRCVPISNHLYFYWYRQILGQKVEFLVSFYNNEISEKSEIFDDQFSVERPDGSNFTLKIRSTKLEDSAMYFCASSDRTGRETQYFGPGTRLLVL.

The chain uses TRBV5-1 and TRBJ1-1; D unresolved. The V end lost 4 bases, the J end lost 5 bases, and 12 bases lay between the germline ends. Germline V lookup: CDR1 SGHRS, CDR2 YFSETQ. CDR3 length: 13 residues. This chain's CDR3 is CASSTIARTEAFF. DNA for the CDR3: TGCGCCAGCAGCACGATTGCCCGGACTGAAGCTTTCTTT.

CDR3 bases: TGCGCCAGCAGCCGTGACAGCTCCTACAATGAGCAGTTCTTC. It is translated as CASSRDSSYNEQFF. V and J are TRBV5-1 and TRBJ2-1, with a tentative D call TRBD1 (5 bases). Germline V gene lookup returns CDR1 SGHRS and CDR2 YFSETQ. This CDR3 comprises 14 residues. Trimming shortened V by 4 bases and J by 0 bases, and 8 bases separated the two germline ends.

Comments on this clone: Within the sample, other DNA sequences also encode this same CDR3. The chain joins TRBV19 to TRBJ1-2, with TRBD1 as a possible D gene (5 bases). CDR3 length: 11 residues. V was trimmed by 3 bases and J by 8 bases, leaving 7 bases between them. The germline gives CDR1 LNHDA, CDR2 SQIVND (reference sequence). CDR3 loop: CASSIAGGYTF. Here the CDR3 DNA reads TGTGCCAGTAGTATTGCAGGGGGCTACACCTTC. Full variable domain (remainder filled in from reference TRBV19 and TRBJ1-2): DGGITQSPKYLFRKEGQNVTLSCEQNLNHDAMYWYRQDPGQGLRLIYYSQIVNDFQKGDIAEGYSVSREKKESFPLTVTSAQKNPTAFYLCASSIAGGYTFGSGTRLTVV.

The CDR3 loop reads CATSSNPAGGHNNEQFF. The CDR3, as DNA: TGTGCCACCAGCAGCAACCCAGCGGGGGGGCACAACAATGAGCAGTTCTTC. The rearrangement links TRBV15 to TRBJ2-1, with 10 positions matching TRBD2. This CDR3 region has 17 residues. CDR1 is LNHNV and CDR2 is YYDKDF in the germline V gene (reference sequence). Trimming cost V 3 bases and J 5 bases; bases outside gene matches: 10.

The J gene is TRBJ2-7, the V gene TRBV6-6; the D is unclear. V dropped 8 bases and J dropped 4 bases, with 21 bases sitting between them. Per the germline V gene, CDR1 is MNHNY and CDR2 is SVGAGI (reference sequence). The length of the CDR3 is 15 residues. CDR3 residues: CASRYAPNDKYEQYF. The DNA for the CDR3 is TGTGCCAGCCGCTACGCCCCCAACGACAAATACGAGCAGTACTTC.

V gene TRBV19 combines with J gene TRBJ2-1; 7 bases agree with TRBD2. CDR3 length: 15 amino acids. Trimming took 3 bases from V and 7 from J; bases not matched to a gene: 9. The germline CDR1 and CDR2 sequences are LNHDA and SQIVND (reference sequence). CDR3 coding DNA: TGTGCCAGTAGTATTCGGGGGGTAAGCTGGAATGAGCAGTTCTTC. Translating gives CASSIRGVSWNEQFF.

The V gene is TRBV27, the J gene TRBJ1-1; D is unclear. The CDR3 covers 14 residues. Germline-derived CDR1 and CDR2 are MNHEY and SMNVEV (reference sequence). V was trimmed by 6 bases and J by 1 base, leaving 12 bases between them. CDR3 amino acids: CASSRPGKNTEAFF. The CDR3 DNA follows: TGTGCCAGCAGCCGCCCCGGGAAGAACACTGAAGCTTTCTTT.

The chain has TRBV5-4 and TRBJ2-6; TRBD1 matches 7 bases. The CDR3 is 15 amino acids. With V trimmed by 6 bases and J by 2 bases, 5 bases remained unmatched. CDR1 is SGHNT, CDR2 YYREEE, per germline (reference sequence). CDR3 sequence: CASTFDRAGANVLTF. CDR3 bases: TGTGCCAGCACCTTCGACAGGGCTGGGGCCAACGTCCTGACTTTC.

This sequence joins TRBV28 and TRBJ1-1; D uncertain. Trimming left V 5 bases short and J 0 bases short, with 16 bases between. The CDR3 length is 16 residues. The V gene's germline CDR1 is MDHEN and CDR2 SYDVKM. CDR3 coding DNA: TGTGCCAGCAGTCCCCCCGGTTTGCTCTTGAACACTGAAGCTTTCTTT. This sequence encodes CASSPPGLLLNTEAFF.

This rearrangement joins TRBV5-1 to TRBJ1-4; possibly TRBD1 for D (5 bases). The V gene's germline CDR1 is SGHRS and CDR2 YFSETQ. CDR3 size: 13 residues. V lost 2 bases and J 4 bases, leaving 6 bases between the germline ends. This CDR3 reads CASSFQGNEKLFF. The CDR3 region has the DNA TGCGCCAGCAGCTTCCAGGGTAATGAAAAACTGTTTTTT.

The J gene is TRBJ1-1, the V gene TRBV7-9, with 8 positions matching TRBD1. The germline V gene encodes CDR1 SEHNR and CDR2 FQNEAQ (reference sequence). V shed 4 bases and J 0 bases; nucleotides not matched to a gene: 4. The CDR3 has 15 residues. The CDR3: CASSSRGQVNTEAFF. The CDR3 region has the DNA TGTGCCAGCAGCTCCAGGGGGCAGGTGAACACTGAAGCTTTCTTT.

The rearrangement joins TRBV7-9 to TRBJ1-5, with TRBD1 matching 8 bases. Germline CDR1 reads SEHNR; CDR2 reads FQNEAQ (reference sequence). CDR3 size: 16 residues. The V gene end was trimmed by 5 bases and the J gene end by 0 bases; junction bases not matched to a gene: 6. CDR3 in DNA: TGTGCCAGCAGCCTCACAGGGGGAGGTAGCAATCAGCCCCAGCATTTT. Amino acids: CASSLTGGGSNQPQHF.

V and J are TRBV10-3 and TRBJ2-7; D possibly corresponds to TRBD1 (6 bases). Germline-derived CDR1 and CDR2 are ENHRY and SYGVKD. The CDR3 is made up of 13 amino acids. V lost 9 bases and J lost 7, with 19 bases in between. CDR3 sequence (DNA): TGTGCCATTTCCCAGGGGCTTTTCTATGAGCAGTACTTC. Translating it yields CAISQGLFYEQYF.

The rearrangement joins TRBV6-5 to TRBJ1-6, with D unresolved. The CDR3 is 15 residues long. Trimming cost V 5 bases and J 4 bases, with 12 bases left between them. In germline, CDR1 is MNHEY, CDR2 SVGAGI. The CDR3 spells CASSPRPDYNSPLHF. CDR3 coding DNA: TGTGCCAGCAGTCCCCGTCCAGATTATAATTCACCCCTCCACTTT.

The genes are TRBV10-3 and TRBJ1-1, with unresolved D. The germline V gene has CDR1 ENHRY and CDR2 SYGVKD. Deletions cut 4 bases from V and 4 bases from J, with 7 bases between. The CDR3 sequence is 12 residues long. CDR3 loop: CAISAGSTEAFF. CDR3 DNA: TGTGCCATCAGTGCGGGGAGCACTGAAGCTTTCTTT.

This clone was recorded once. This chain connects TRBV18 to TRBJ2-4; 8 bases match TRBD1. Germline assignment: CDR1 KGHSH and CDR2 LQKENI. The CDR3 contains 19 residues. J gave up 4 bases and V 3 bases, and 17 bases lay outside the gene matches. The CDR3, as DNA: TGTGCCAGCTCACCCCTTGGGCCAGGGGGCGAGGGGCATAAAAACATTCAGTACTTC. It is translated as CASSPLGPGGEGHKNIQYF.

V gene TRBV29-1 combines with J gene TRBJ1-1; the D is unclear. The CDR3 runs to 13 residues. Between the trimmed V and J ends, which lost 2 bases and 7 bases, there was a span of 14 bases. Germline V lookup: CDR1 SQVTM, CDR2 ANQGSEA. CDR3 DNA sequence: TGCAGCGTTGAAAGGCGGGGTACCGGTGAAGCTTTCTTT. Residues: CSVERRGTGEAFF.

The chain is built from TRBV5-4 and TRBJ2-7; 7 bases are a match to TRBD2. CDR3 size: 15 residues. With V trimmed by 3 bases and J by 2 bases, 8 bases remained unmatched. From germline, CDR1 is SGHNT and CDR2 YYREEE (reference sequence). The CDR3 DNA sequence: TGTGCCAGCAGCTCAACCGGGGCGGGGGCCTACGAGCAGTACTTC. Translation: CASSSTGAGAYEQYF.

V is TRBV19 and J is TRBJ2-4; TRBD1 matches 8 bases. Germline V lookup: CDR1 LNHDA, CDR2 SQIVND (reference sequence). The CDR3 extends over 15 amino acids. Trimming removed 5 bases from V and 8 bases from J; junction bases left unmatched: 11. As DNA, the CDR3 is TGTGCCAGTAGTCCTCAGGCAGGGGGCAGATACATTCAGTACTTC. Its protein is CASSPQAGGRYIQYF.

This sequence joins TRBV12-3 or TRBV12-4 and TRBJ2-7, with TRBD1 as a possible D gene (6 bases). V lost 5 bases, J lost 4 bases, and 9 bases lay in between. The CDR3 sequence is 12 residues long. CDR3 DNA sequence: TGTGCCAGCAGTAGGACAGATTACGAGCAGTACTTC. The encoded protein is CASSRTDYEQYF.

This chain's CDR3 is CASSPGLSRETQYF. CDR3 in DNA: TGTGCCAGCAGCCCTGGACTCTCCCGCGAGACCCAGTACTTC. The gene calls are TRBV7-9 and TRBJ2-5; D may be TRBD2 (5 bases). Germline loops: CDR1 SEHNR, CDR2 FQNEAQ (reference sequence). The V gene lost 5 bases and the J gene lost 5 bases, with 15 bases spanning the gap. This CDR3 is 14 amino acids long.